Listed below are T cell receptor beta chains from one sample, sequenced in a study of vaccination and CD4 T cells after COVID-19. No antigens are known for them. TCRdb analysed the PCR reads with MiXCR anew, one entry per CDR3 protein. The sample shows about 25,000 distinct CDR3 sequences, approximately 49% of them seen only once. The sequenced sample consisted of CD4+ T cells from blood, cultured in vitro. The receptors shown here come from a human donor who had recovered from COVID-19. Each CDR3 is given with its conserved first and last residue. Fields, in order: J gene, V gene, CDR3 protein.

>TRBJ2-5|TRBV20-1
CSVEKSETQYF
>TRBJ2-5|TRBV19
CASSMGDRLPGQETQYF
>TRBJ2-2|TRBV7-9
CASGIDRASTGELFF
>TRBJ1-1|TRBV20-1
CSARSLGTARNTEAFF
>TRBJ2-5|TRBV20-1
CSAPDRAGIQETQYF
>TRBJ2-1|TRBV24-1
CATSDPGNEQFF
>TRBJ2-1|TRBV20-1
CSATSGGGLRRNEQFF
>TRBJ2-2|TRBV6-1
CASSRRGTGNTGELFF
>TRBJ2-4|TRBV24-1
CATSDPGGEKNIQYF
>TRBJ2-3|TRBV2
CASRNQGDTQYF
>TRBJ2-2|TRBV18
CASSPRVEEELFF
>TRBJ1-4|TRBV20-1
CSPQPAGKGNEKLFF
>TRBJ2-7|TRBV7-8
CASSKTEGSYEQYF
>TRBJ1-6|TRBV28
CASTPGQSSPLHF
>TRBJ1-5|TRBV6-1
CASSLQGYSNQPQHF
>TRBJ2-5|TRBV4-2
CASSQEAAGGATQYF
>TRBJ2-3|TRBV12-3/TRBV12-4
CASRYNPGTAGRGSTDTQYF
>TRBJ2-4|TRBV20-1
CSARRQSNENIQYF
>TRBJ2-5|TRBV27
CASSTRQGQVQETQYF
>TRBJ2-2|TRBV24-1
CATSDPTGGWTGELFF
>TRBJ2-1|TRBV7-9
CASSLDRSGEGASYNEQFF
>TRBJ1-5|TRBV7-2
CASSLRAYSNQPQHF
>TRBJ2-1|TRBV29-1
CSVGGVYNEQFF
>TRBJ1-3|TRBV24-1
CATSPGQGSAGNTIYF
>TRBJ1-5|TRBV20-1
CSASPTRGVSSNQPQHF
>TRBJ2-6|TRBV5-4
CASSLAGSGANVLTF
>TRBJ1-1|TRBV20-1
CSAGGGHPKGVTEAFF
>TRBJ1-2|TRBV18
CASSWTQGVDGYTF
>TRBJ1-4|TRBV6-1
CASSKVQIRSEKLFF
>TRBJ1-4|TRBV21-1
CASSGGQGYEKLFF
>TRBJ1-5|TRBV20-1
CSAKGQGGWSQHF
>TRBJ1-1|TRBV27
CASHPAGRALITEAFF
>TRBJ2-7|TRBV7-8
CASSLTSQRGEQYF
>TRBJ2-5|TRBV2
CASKGQGKASGGLGETQYF
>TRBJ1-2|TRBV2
CASSARGPLNSYGYTF
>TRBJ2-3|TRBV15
CATSRDNPGLGDMQYF
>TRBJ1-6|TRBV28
CASTSDPGRTLHF
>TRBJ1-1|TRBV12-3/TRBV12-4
CASSFPQGVAKRVTEAFF
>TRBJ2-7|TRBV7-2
CASSLEAGRTYEQYF
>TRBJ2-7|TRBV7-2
CASSRTEYEQYF
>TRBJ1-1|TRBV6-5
CASSYSTGEAFF
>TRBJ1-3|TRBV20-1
CSAPPAGRGNTIYF
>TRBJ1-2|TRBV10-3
CAISASRQANGYTF